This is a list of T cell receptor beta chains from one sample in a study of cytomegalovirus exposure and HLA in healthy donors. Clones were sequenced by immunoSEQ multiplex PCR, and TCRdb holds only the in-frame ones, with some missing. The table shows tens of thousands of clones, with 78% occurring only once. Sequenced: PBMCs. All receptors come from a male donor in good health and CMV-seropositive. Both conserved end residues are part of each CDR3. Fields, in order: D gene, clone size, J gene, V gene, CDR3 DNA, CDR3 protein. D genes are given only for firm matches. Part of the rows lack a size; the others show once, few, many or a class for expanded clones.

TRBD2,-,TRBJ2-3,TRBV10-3,TGTGCCATCAGAAGCGGGAGGTTTCCCACAGATACGCAGTATTTT,CAIRSGRFPTDTQYF
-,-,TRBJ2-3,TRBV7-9,TGTGCCAGCAGCTTAGGTGGTGGGCCCGGAGATACGCAGTATTTT,CASSLGGGPGDTQYF
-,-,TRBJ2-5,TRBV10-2,TGCGCCAGCAGTGATGCGGGGTGGGAGACCCAGTACTTC,CASSDAGWETQYF
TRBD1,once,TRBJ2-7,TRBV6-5,TGTGCCAGCAGCGAACTGGGACAGGACTCCTACGAGCAGTACTTC,CASSELGQDSYEQYF
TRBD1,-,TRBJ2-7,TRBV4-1,TGCGCCAGCAGCCAAGGCAGGGGGCCCCCCTACGAGCAGTACTTC,CASSQGRGPPYEQYF
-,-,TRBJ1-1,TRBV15,TGTGCCACCAGCAGACCCTATGGCGGCACTGAAGCTTTCTTT,CATSRPYGGTEAFF
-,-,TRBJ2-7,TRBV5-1,TGCGCCAGCAGCCCGGAGGAGGTGTGGGTCTACGAGCAGTACTTC,CASSPEEVWVYEQYF
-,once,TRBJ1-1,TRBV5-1,TGCGCCAGCAGCGCCCCGGGCCAGGGCGCCACTGAAGCTTTCTTT,CASSAPGQGATEAFF
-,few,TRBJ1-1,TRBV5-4,TGTGCCAGCAGCTTGGTTCAGGGAGGGGTACGTGAAGCTTTCTTT,CASSLVQGGVREAFF
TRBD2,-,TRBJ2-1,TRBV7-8,TGTGCCAGCAGCTTGACTAGCGGAGCGTACAATGAGCAGTTCTTC,CASSLTSGAYNEQFF
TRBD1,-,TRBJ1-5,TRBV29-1,TGCAGCGTCATGACAGGGGGCAATCAGCCCCAGCATTTT,CSVMTGGNQPQHF
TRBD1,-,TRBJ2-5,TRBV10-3,TGTGCCATCAGTACAGGGGACCAAGAGACCCAGTACTTC,CAISTGDQETQYF
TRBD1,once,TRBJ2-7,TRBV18,TGTGCCAGCTCACCGTACACAGGGGTCTACCCCTACGAGCAGTACTTC,CASSPYTGVYPYEQYF
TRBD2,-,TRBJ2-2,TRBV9,TGTGCCAGCCTGGGACTAGCGGGAGGGACGAACACCGGGGAGCTGTTTTTT,CASLGLAGGTNTGELFF
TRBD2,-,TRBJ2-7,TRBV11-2,TGTGCCAGCGGGCGGGGGGGCCCATACGAGCAGTACTTC,CASGRGGPYEQYF
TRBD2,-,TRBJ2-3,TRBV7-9,TGTGCCAGCAGCTTAGCTAGCGGGGGGCTGACAGATACGCAGTATTTT,CASSLASGGLTDTQYF
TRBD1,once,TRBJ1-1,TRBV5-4,TGTGCCAGCAGCTTGGCTCAGGGGGTTGCAGCTTTCTTT,CASSLAQGVAAFF
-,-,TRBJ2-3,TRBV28,TGTGCCAGCAGGCTTACAGGGTCGGGCACAGATACGCAGTATTTT,CASRLTGSGTDTQYF
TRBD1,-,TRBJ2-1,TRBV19,TGTGCCAGTAGTACCGGGACAGGTCGCAATGAGCAGTTCTTC,CASSTGTGRNEQFF
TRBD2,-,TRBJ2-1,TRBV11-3,TGTGCCAGCAGCTCGGGACTACCCCCTTACAATGAGCAGTTCTTC,CASSSGLPPYNEQFF
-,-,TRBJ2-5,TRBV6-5,TGTGCCAGCAGTTACTCCCAGGGGCAAGAGACCCAGTACTTC,CASSYSQGQETQYF
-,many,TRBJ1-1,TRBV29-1,TGCAGCGTTACGGTGAACACTGAAGCTTTCTTT,CSVTVNTEAFF
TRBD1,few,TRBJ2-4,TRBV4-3,TGCGCCAGCAGCCAACTGACCGGGACAGTAAACATTCAGTACTTC,CASSQLTGTVNIQYF
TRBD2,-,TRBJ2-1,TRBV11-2,TGTGCCAGCAGCTTAGACGGGGGGACTAGCGGGAGCCATGAGCAGTTCTTC,CASSLDGGTSGSHEQFF
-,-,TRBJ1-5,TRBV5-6,TGTGCCAGCAGCAACCTACAGGGATTTCAGCCCCAGCATTTT,CASSNLQGFQPQHF
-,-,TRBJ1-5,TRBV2,TGTGCCAGCTGGGCAGGGAATGCCTTTAGCAATCAGCCCCAGCATTTT,CASWAGNAFSNQPQHF
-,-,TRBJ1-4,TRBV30,TGTGCCCCCGGAGGGGTCGGTGAAAAACTGTTTTTT,CAPGGVGEKLFF
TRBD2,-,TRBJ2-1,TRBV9,TGTGCCAGCAGCGCGGGACTAGCGGGAAGATCACCCTCGTACAATGAGCAGTTCTTC,CASSAGLAGRSPSYNEQFF
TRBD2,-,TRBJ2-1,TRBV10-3,TGTGCCATCAGGGGAACTAGCGGGAGAGGGGGTGAGCAGTTCTTC,CAIRGTSGRGGEQFF
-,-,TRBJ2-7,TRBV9,TGTGCCAGCAGCGTAGGGGAGGACGAGCAGTACTTC,CASSVGEDEQYF
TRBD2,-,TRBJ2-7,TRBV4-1,TGCGCCAGCAGCCAACTAGCGGGGGGATCCTACGAGCAGTACTTC,CASSQLAGGSYEQYF
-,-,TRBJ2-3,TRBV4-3,TGCGCCAGCAGCCAAGATCCAGGTCCAGATACGCAGTATTTT,CASSQDPGPDTQYF
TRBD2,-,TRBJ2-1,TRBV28,TGTGCCAGAGCCGGGACTAGCGGGAGCGGCTGCTACAATGAGCAGTTCTTC,CARAGTSGSGCYNEQFF
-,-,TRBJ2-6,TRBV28,TGTGCCAGCAGTCGACAGGAACCTGGGGCCAACGTCCTGACTTTC,CASSRQEPGANVLTF
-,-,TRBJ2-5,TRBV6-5,TGTGCCAGCAGTCATTCACGACAGGCCCAGTACTTC,CASSHSRQAQYF
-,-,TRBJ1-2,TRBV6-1,TGTGCCAGCGAGGCTAGCCGGCTAGGCTACACCTTC,CASEASRLGYTF
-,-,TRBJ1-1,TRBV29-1,TGCAGCGCCGAGGAAGCTTTCTTT,CSAEEAFF
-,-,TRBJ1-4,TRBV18,TGTGCCAGCTCATCGAACCAGGGTCCTAATGAAAAACTGTTTTTT,CASSSNQGPNEKLFF
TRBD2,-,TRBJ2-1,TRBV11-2,TGTGCCAGCAGCTTAAACGTAGCGGGGGGGTTCAATGAGCAGTTCTTC,CASSLNVAGGFNEQFF
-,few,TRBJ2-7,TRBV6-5,TGTGCCAGCAGTTACGGACAGGAGGCGGGGGAGCAGTACTTC,CASSYGQEAGEQYF
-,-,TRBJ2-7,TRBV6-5,TGTGCCAGCAGCCTCTTTAAGCGGGTCACCTACGAGCAGTACTTC,CASSLFKRVTYEQYF
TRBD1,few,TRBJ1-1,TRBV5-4,TGTGCCAGCAGCCTGGACAGGTACACTGAAGCTTTCTTT,CASSLDRYTEAFF
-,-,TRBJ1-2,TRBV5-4,TGTGCCAGCAGCTTGGGGGGGGAGGGCTACACCTTC,CASSLGGEGYTF
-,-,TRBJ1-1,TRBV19,TGTGCCAGTAGTTTGTATCCTCCGAACACTGAAGCTTTCTTT,CASSLYPPNTEAFF